The TCR beta chain described here comes from a study of pediatric ulcerative colitis (dated by TCRdb to between 2017 and 2020). Concerning the study at large: More than 5 ulcerative colitis patients had pancolitis and two had left-sided colitis, with histology consistent with ulcerative colitis in all. By Pediatric Ulcerative Colitis Activity Index, two patients had mild disease, several had moderate disease and three had acute severe colitis. From nine newly diagnosed, treatment-naive pediatric ulcerative colitis patients and a handful of non-IBD control children, paired blood and rectal samples were collected. The investigation overall reported the following: For technical reasons, the blood samples of two patients yielded substantially fewer templates, so those samples were excluded from the blood-rectal overlap analysis. Because the repertoires came from total lymphocyte DNA, rare subsets such as regulatory T cells may have patterns that are not reflected. Features of the rectal repertoire distinguished controls, mild-moderate colitis patients and acute severe colitis patients, and in acute severe colitis, rectal diversity was reduced because of clonal expansions. A couple of rectal CDR3 clonotypes were found in every ulcerative colitis patient but in no control. Significantly higher autologous blood-rectal clonal overlap was found in ulcerative colitis patients than in controls, which suggested increased T cell trafficking to inflamed tissue. With only a handful of individuals, the healthy control group was small.

Its CDR3 holds 14 amino acids, cysteine through phenylalanine. CDR3 DNA only is kept here, 42 bases in frame from base 1. The germline V gene (reference sequence) supplies CDR1 SEHNR and CDR2 FQNEAQ. At the junction V is shortened by 1 base and J by 0 bases, with 6 bases in between. As regards this clone: It lacks a known antigen. Per-nucleotide qualities are absent, and no much larger clonotype sits a single base away.

Using the immunoSEQ TRB Survey service, rearranged CDR3 beta regions were amplified from genomic DNA with multiplex V and J primers. To keep sequencing depth equal across samples, survey-level depth of up to 500,000 reads per sample was applied. Libraries were purified, pooled and sequenced on Illumina technology. Regarding the original processing steps: immunoSEQ online tools were used for productive clonality, sample overlap, pairwise scatters, CDR3 beta length, V/D/J gene usage and productiveness. Alongside Shannon and Simpson indices, calculated diversity was computed as the number of unique rearrangements divided by total templates, multiplied by 100. For principal component analysis, Z-score normalized data were analyzed with the R prcomp function and the ggbiplot package. Morisita's index was used to measure clonal overlap between blood and rectum within each subject. TCRdb mirrors the immuneACCESS table, restricted to in-frame sequences. Some clones are absent from its copies; in checked studies, under half trace to an unresolved V gene, and the reason for the others is unknown. That table furnishes V, J and clone size, whereas the DNA furnished D and trimming. A total of fewer than 40,000 clones appear in this sample, approximately 82% of them only once. The leading ten clones occupy 20% to 25% of the sample.

No immunosuppressive medication had been given to the ulcerative colitis patients before the diagnostic colonoscopy. Blood was sampled at the time of the colonoscopy. The Wizard kit (Promega) was used to extract genomic DNA from the blood and intestinal samples. The chain is encoded by TRBV7-9 joined to TRBJ1-2; the D gene assignment is ambiguous. The source of this sequence is a girl aged 10 to 17 with moderate ulcerative colitis. Source material: blood. The DNA sequence follows: TGTGCCAGCAGCTTAGGGCGGACTAACTATGGCTACACCTTC. The resulting protein is CASSLGRTNYGYTF.